This T cell receptor beta chain originates from a study of PD-1 blockade in classical Hodgkin lymphoma (dated by TCRdb to the early 2020s). With respect to the entire study: Nivolumab dosing was 3 mg/kg intravenously every 2 weeks, continuing until either disease progression or unacceptable toxicity. To define a peripheral blood immune signature of response to PD-1 blockade in classical Hodgkin lymphoma, the study combined TCR beta sequencing with CyTOF. Summary of the overall study and its limitations: Only a single clinical trial cohort was studied, and what caused the repertoire differences, possibly disease activity or prior therapy, remained undefined. A significant rise by C4D1 was seen in CD4+ but not CD8+ TCR diversity (p=0.0027 vs p=0.16), with the rise being most apparent in complete responders (p=0.02). Trial patients with a complete response had baseline diversity similar to that of newly diagnosed patients, while partial responders and progressors had significantly lower diversity. Baseline TCR diversity was reported as lower in newly diagnosed patients than in healthy donors, and lower still in relapsed/refractory patients. Diversity was lower in patients who began nivolumab less than 1 year after ASCT, so these patients were left out of later analyses to avoid confounding by immune reconstitution.

The germline V gene (reference sequence) specifies SEHNR as CDR1 and FQNEAQ as CDR2. After removal of 1 base from V and 4 bases from J, the junction retains 1 base not matched to a gene. The CDR3 has 15 amino acids, counting the end cysteine and phenylalanine. Just the 45-base CDR3 DNA is kept, in frame starting at base 1. The Qiagen DNeasy kit was used to extract genomic DNA both from unsorted PBMCs and from the negatively selected CD4+ and CD8+ fractions. Amplification of TCR beta CDR3 regions was done by immunoSEQ multiplex PCR with primers that anneal to V and J segments. A synthetic immune receptor repertoire was used to minimize amplification bias, and any remaining bias was removed computationally after sequencing. Concerning the study's data processing: Repertoire diversity was quantified as the Shannon entropy index using custom Python scripts. Unsorted, CD4+ and CD8+ repertoires were analyzed separately, except in combined analyses where CD4+ and CD8+ sequences were merged in silico. A clone counted as expanded when the clone's frequency after treatment rose at least 2-fold relative to C1D1, and clones undetected at baseline were given a pseudocount of 0.5. Singleton clones were defined as clones with 0 or 1 copy at C1D1, and non-singleton clones were defined as clones with 2 or more copies. Clones expanded in unsorted samples were assigned a CD4+, CD8+ or unknown annotation through matching of protein sequences in sorted samples from the same patient. Wilcoxon tests on paired samples were used to test changes in diversity from C1D1 to C4D1. The immuneACCESS repertoire file appears here via TCRdb, limited to in-frame rearrangements. These files lack a portion of the clones; in checked studies, under half of the deficit traces to unresolved V genes, and the cause of the others is not known. V, J and clone size derive from that table, while D and trimming were established from the DNA sequence. The sample has about 17,000 clones on record, more than 60% of them singletons. Around 2% of the sample goes to the ten largest clones.

As to this clone: The antigen this receptor binds is unknown. No base qualities exist here, and no much larger clone lies one base off it.

What the time point label conveys for this sample: cycle 4 day 1 (C4D1), after about 6 weeks of nivolumab. All trial patients had relapsed after autologous stem cell transplantation, with cohorts A, B and C differing in prior brentuximab vedotin exposure. A Miltenyi CD4+ T cell isolation kit was used for magnetic negative selection to purify CD4+ T cells from thawed PBMCs. The trial cohort comprised approximately 55 patients with relapsed/refractory classical Hodgkin lymphoma whose best overall responses were complete response, partial response or progressive disease. In the multi-cohort phase II CheckMate 205 trial, trial patients received single-agent nivolumab. An independent review committee assessed best overall response by applying the 2007 International Working Group response criteria. Trial PBMCs were collected just before the start of nivolumab (C1D1) and during therapy at cycle 2 day 1 and cycle 4 day 1. Peripheral blood was collected in 8 mL Vacutainer Cell Preparation Tubes, from which PBMCs were isolated by centrifugation and then cryopreserved. Purified CD4+ and CD8+ fractions were prepared only for cases with an additional available PBMC sample. Magnetically labelled cells were depleted on LS columns in a quadroMACS separator, and the flow-through was collected as the purified fraction.

Sequencing used CD4+ T cells from blood, obtained before the fourth cycle of nivolumab. The receptor was isolated from a human donor with classical Hodgkin lymphoma. The V gene is TRBV7-9 and the J gene is TRBJ2-1; the central 10 bases match TRBD2. The CDR3 region: CASSLGTSGYNEQFF. The DNA sequence is given as TGTGCCAGCAGCTTAGGGACTAGCGGTTACAATGAGCAGTTCTTC. The variable domain in full, with residues beyond the CDR3 obtained from the reference TRBV7-9 and TRBJ2-1 genes, is DTGVSQNPRHKITKRGQNVTFRCDPISEHNRLYWYRQTLGQGPEFLTYFQNEAQLEKSRLLSDRFSAERPKGSFSTLEIQRTEQGDSAMYLCASSLGTSGYNEQFFGPGTRLTVL.